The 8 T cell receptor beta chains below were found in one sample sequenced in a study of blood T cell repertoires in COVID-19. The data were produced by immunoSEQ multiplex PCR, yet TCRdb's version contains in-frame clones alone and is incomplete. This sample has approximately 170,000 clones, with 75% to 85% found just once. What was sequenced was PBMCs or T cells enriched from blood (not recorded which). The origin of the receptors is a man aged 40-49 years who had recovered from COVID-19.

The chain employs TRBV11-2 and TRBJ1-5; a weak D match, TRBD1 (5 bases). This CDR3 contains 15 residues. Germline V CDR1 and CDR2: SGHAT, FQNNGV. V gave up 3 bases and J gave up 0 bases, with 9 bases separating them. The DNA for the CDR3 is TGTGCCAGCAGCTTGGGGCCGGGTAGCAATCAGCCCCAGCATTTT. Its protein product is CASSLGPGSNQPQHF. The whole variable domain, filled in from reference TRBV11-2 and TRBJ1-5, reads EAGVAQSPRYKIIEKRQSVAFWCNPISGHATLYWYQQILGQGPKLLIQFQNNGVVDDSQLPKDRFSAERLKGVDSTLKIQPAKLEDSAVYLCASSLGPGSNQPQHFGDGTRLSIL.

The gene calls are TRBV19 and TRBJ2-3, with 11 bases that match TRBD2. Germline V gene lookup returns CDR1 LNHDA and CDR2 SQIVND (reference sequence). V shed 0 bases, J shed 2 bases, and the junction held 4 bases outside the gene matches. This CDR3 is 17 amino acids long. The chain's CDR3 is CASSIDLLAGVTDTQYF. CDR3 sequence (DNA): TGTGCCAGTAGTATAGATCTACTAGCGGGGGTCACAGATACGCAGTATTTT.

CDR3 in DNA: TGCGCCAGCAGCCAACAGGGGAACCCATACAATGAGCAGTTCTTC. Protein: CASSQQGNPYNEQFF. The chain carries TRBV5-1 and TRBJ2-1, with TRBD1 identical over 7 bases. The CDR3 totals 15 residues. Germline assignment: CDR1 SGHRS and CDR2 YFSETQ. Trimming removed 4 bases from V and 4 bases from J; junction bases left unmatched: 8.

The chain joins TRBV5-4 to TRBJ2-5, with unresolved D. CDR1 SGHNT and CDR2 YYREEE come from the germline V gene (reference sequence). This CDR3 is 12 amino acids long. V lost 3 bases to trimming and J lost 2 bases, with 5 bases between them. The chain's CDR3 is CASSSPQETQYF. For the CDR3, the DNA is TGTGCCAGCAGCTCCCCTCAAGAGACCCAGTACTTC.

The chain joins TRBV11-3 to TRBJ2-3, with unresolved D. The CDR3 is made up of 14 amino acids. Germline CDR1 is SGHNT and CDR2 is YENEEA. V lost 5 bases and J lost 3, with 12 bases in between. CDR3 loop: CASSKMTSTDTQYF. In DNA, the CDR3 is TGTGCCAGCAGCAAAATGACATCGACAGATACGCAGTATTTT.

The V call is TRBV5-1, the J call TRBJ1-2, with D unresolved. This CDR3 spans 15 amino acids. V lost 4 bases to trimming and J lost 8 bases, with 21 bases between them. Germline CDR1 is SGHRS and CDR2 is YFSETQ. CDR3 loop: CASSRLGGDRKGYTF. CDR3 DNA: TGCGCCAGCAGCCGGCTAGGTGGAGATCGGAAAGGCTACACCTTC.

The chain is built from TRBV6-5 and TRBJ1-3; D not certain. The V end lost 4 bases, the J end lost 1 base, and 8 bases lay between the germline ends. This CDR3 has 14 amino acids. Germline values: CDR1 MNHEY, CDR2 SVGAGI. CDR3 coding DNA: TGTGCCAGCAGTTCAGTTTCTTCTGGAAACACCATATATTTT. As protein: CASSSVSSGNTIYF.

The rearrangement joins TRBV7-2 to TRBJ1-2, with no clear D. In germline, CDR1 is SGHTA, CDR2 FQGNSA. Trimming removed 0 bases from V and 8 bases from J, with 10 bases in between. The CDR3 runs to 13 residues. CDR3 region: CASSLARLRGYTF. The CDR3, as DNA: TGTGCCAGCAGCTTAGCCCGTCTACGGGGCTACACCTTC. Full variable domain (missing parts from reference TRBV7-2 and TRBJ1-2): GAGVSQSPSNKVTEKGKDVELRCDPISGHTALYWYRQSLGQGLEFLIYFQGNSAPDKSGLPSDRFSAERTGGSVSTLTIQRTQQEDSAVYLCASSLARLRGYTFGSGTRLTVV.